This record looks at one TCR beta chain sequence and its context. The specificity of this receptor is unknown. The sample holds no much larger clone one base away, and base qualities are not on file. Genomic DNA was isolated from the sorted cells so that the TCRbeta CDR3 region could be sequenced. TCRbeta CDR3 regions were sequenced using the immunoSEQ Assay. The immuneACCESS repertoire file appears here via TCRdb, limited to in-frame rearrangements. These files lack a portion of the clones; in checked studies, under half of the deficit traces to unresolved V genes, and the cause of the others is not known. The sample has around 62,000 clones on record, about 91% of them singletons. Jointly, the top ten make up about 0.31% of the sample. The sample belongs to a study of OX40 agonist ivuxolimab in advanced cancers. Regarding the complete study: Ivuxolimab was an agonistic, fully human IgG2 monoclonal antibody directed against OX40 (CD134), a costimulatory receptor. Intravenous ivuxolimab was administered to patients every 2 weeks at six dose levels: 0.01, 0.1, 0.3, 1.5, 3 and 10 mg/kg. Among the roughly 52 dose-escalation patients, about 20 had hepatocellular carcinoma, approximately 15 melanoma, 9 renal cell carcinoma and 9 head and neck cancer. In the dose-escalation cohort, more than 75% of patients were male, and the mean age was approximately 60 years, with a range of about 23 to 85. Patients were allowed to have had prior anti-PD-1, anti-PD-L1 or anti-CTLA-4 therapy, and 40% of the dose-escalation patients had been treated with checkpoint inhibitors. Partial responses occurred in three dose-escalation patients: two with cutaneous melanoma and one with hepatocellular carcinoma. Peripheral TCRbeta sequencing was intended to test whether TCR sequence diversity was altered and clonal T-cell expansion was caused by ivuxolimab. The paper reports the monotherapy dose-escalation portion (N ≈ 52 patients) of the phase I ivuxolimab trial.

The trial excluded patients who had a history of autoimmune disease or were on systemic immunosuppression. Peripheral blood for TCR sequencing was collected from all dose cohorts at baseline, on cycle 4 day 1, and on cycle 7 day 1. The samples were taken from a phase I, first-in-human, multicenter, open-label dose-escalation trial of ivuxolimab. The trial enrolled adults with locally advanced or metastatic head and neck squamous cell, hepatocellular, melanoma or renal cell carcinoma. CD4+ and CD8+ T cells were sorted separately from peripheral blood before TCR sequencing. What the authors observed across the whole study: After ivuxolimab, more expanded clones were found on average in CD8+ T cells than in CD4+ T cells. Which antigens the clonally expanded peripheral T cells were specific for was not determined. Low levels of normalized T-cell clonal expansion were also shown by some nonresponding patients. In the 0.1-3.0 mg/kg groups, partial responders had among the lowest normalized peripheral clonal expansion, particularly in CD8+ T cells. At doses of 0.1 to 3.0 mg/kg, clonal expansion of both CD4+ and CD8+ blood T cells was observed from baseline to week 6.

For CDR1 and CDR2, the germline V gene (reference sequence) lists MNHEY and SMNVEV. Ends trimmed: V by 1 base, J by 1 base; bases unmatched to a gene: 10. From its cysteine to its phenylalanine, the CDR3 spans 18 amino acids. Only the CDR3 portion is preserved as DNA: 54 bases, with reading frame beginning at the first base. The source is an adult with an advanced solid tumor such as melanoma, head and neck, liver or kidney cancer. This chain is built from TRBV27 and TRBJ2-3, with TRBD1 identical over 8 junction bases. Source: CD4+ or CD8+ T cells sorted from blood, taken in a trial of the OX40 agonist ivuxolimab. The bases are TGTGCCAGCAGTTTATTTTCCGGATACAGGGGGGGCACAGATACGCAGTATTTT. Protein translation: CASSLFSGYRGGTDTQYF.